This T cell receptor (beta chain) originates from a study of shared clonotypes between healthy human individuals. Study as a whole: Aged 18 to 49, the donors were a couple of women and a few men.

The donor population consisted of healthy HIV-negative adults with no recent acute infections or vaccinations. A remark on this clone: The same CDR3 also results from other DNA sequences found in this sample.

Genomic DNA from each subset was divided evenly over several immunoSEQ plates. The DNA input per sorted-subset replicate PCR was about 220 ng, corresponding to roughly 30,000 T cell genomes. Clones were read by immunoSEQ multiplex PCR, and TCRdb kept only the in-frame ones, dropping some. The repertoire holds millions of clones, with 85% to 95% as singletons. CDR1 is SQVTM, CDR2 ANQGSEA, per germline. The CDR3 loop spans 13 amino acids. V lost 6 bases to trimming and J lost 0 bases, with 9 bases between them. The TCR comes from a man younger than 35 in good health. V gene TRBV29-1 combines with J gene TRBJ1-3; TRBD1 is a possible D gene (6 bases). Sequencing was done on a sample of naive CD4+ T cells sorted from blood. Subset noted: CD45RA+ positively selected. Written as DNA, the CDR3 is TGCAGCGTCGGACAGAACTCTGGAAACACCATATATTTT. As protein: CSVGQNSGNTIYF.